These 3 T cell receptor beta chains originate from one sample sequenced in a study of shared clonotypes between healthy human individuals. Here immunoSEQ multiplex PCR was the method, and the copy in TCRdb shows in-frame clones only, minus some. The data contain some 2,400,000 clones, approximately 94% of them seen just once; the ten biggest clones take up roughly 0.13%. Material for sequencing was naive CD4+ T cells sorted from blood. The subset: CD45RA+ positively selected. Receptors were obtained from a man between 18 and 35 years old in good health.

The V call is TRBV11-2, the J call TRBJ1-3; D not certain. The CDR3 has 15 amino acids. The V end was cut by 5 bases, the J end by 0 bases, with 11 bases between. Looked up from germline, CDR1 is SGHAT and CDR2 is FQNNGV. The CDR3 nucleotides read TGTGCCAGCAGCCTAGCCCAGAGCTCTGGAAACACCATATATTTT. This codes for CASSLAQSSGNTIYF.

The chain joins TRBV5-8 to TRBJ2-4; 8 bases are shared with TRBD2. Germline assignment: CDR1 SGHTS and CDR2 YDEGEE. The CDR3 loop spans 18 amino acids. Unmatched junction bases numbered 13, after V lost 3 bases and J lost 2 bases. The CDR3, as DNA: TGTGCCAGCAGCTACCGGGCCTGGGGCGGGGGGACCAAAAACATTCAGTACTTC. Translating it yields CASSYRAWGGGTKNIQYF.

There are a few counts of this clone. This specimen includes other DNA sequences encoding the same CDR3. The chain employs TRBV20-1 and TRBJ2-5; D is unclear. The V gene lost 3 bases and the J gene lost 5 bases, with 4 bases spanning the gap. The CDR3 contains 10 residues. From germline, CDR1 is DFQATT and CDR2 SNEGSKA (reference sequence). The CDR3 here is CSARWETQYF. CDR3 DNA sequence: TGCAGTGCTAGGTGGGAGACCCAGTACTTC.